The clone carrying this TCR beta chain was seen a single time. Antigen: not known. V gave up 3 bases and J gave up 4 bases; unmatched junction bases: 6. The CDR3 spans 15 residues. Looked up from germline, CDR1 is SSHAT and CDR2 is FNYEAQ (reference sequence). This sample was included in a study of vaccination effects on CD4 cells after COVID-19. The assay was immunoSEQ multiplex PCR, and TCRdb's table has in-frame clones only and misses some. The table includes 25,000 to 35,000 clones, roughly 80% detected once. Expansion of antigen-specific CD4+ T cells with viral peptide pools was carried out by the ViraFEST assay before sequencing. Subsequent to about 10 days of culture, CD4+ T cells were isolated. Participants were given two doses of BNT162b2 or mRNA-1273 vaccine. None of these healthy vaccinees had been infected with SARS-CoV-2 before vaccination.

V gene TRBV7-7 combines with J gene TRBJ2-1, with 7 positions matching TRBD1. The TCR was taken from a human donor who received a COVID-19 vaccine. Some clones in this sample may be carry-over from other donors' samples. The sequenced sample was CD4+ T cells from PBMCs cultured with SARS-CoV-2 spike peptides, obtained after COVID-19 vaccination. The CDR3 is CASSFRQGIYNEQFF. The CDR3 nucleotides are TGTGCCAGCAGCTTTAGACAGGGAATTTACAATGAGCAGTTCTTC.